The present T cell receptor (beta chain) was sequenced within a study of blood T cell repertoires in COVID-19. Across the whole study: Samples taken during acute and convalescent COVID-19 were collected in the United States, Italy and Spain. Sources were T cells, B-cell-depleted T cells, or PBMCs; the material itself was cDNA or gDNA.

This CDR3 spans 14 amino acids. Germline-derived CDR1 and CDR2 are SGDLS and YYNGEE. The ends were cut back, 2 bases at V and 7 bases at J, with 13 bases in the middle. Methods used by the authors: Amplification from reference gene primers served as the basis for estimated nucleated cell counts. Produced via immunoSEQ multiplex PCR; TCRdb's table is partial and in-frame only. D and trimming were read from the DNA, whereas the V and J calls and clone size are those reported in that table. The table lists fewer than 70,000 clones, approximately 92% of them singletons. This TCR derives from a man aged 50 to 59 with active COVID-19. Sample: peripheral blood. The rearrangement uses TRBV9 and TRBJ1-3; D possibly corresponds to TRBD1 (5 bases). CDR3 in amino acids: CASSVGGVHNTIYF. The CDR3 DNA reads TGTGCCAGCAGCGTGGGAGGGGTTCATAACACCATATATTTT.